The next 6 T cell receptor beta chains were all read from a single sample in a study of somatic mutations in cytotoxic T cells in rheumatoid arthritis. Assay: immunoSEQ multiplex PCR; the TCRdb copy retains only in-frame clones and omits some. The data contain tens of thousands of clones, around nine tenths of them singletons. Source material: CD8+ T cells sorted from blood. The receptors were sampled from an adult with rheumatoid arthritis.

The chain carries TRBV5-1 and TRBJ2-7; a possible D gene is TRBD2 (5 bases). Germline-derived CDR1 and CDR2 are SGHRS and YFSETQ. The CDR3 length is 15 residues. Trimming removed 4 bases at V and 4 bases at J, with 18 bases between. In nucleotides, the CDR3 is TGCGCCAGCAGCGAGGCGGGCAGTCCCTCGTACGAGCAGTACTTC. It yields the protein CASSEAGSPSYEQYF.

Turning to this clone: The junction does not match germline at one end; this may be a read error. The V and J genes are TRBV6-5 and TRBJ2-3, with 8 nucleotides matching TRBD2. The CDR3 is made up of 12 amino acids. Germline CDR1 and CDR2: MNHEY and SVGAGI. The CDR3 DNA sequence: TGTGCCAGCAGTTACTCCGGGACTAGTCTCCATTTT. This sequence encodes CASSYSGTSLHF.

The chain couples TRBV12-5 to TRBJ2-1; TRBD2 matches at 13 bases. The CDR3 runs to 18 residues. J lost 9 bases, V lost 3 bases, and 14 bases had no gene match. CDR1 and CDR2 from the germline V gene are LGHNT and FRNRAP. Here the CDR3 DNA reads TGTGCTAGTGGTTTCAGGGCCGGGACTAGCGGGACTCTCCGTGAGCAGTTCTTC. Amino acid sequence: CASGFRAGTSGTLREQFF.

V is TRBV6-5 and J is TRBJ1-5; D is unresolved. This CDR3 has 12 residues. Germline CDR1 is MNHEY and CDR2 is SVGAGI. Trimming removed 6 bases at V and 2 bases at J, with 5 bases between. The CDR3 reads CASSTGNQPQHF. The DNA for the CDR3 is TGTGCCAGCAGCACTGGCAATCAGCCCCAGCATTTT.

The chain is built from TRBV6-1 and TRBJ2-7; TRBD1 agrees at 10 bases. V shed 1 base and J 5 bases; nucleotides not matched to a gene: 5. The CDR3 contains 15 residues. Germline loops: CDR1 MNHNS, CDR2 SASEGT. The CDR3: CASSEETGGRHEQYF. For the CDR3, the DNA is TGTGCCAGCAGTGAAGAGACAGGGGGCCGTCACGAGCAGTACTTC.

The gene calls are TRBV29-1 and TRBJ2-1; 9 bases align to TRBD2. Germline CDR1 SQVTM, CDR2 ANQGSEA. Trimming cost V 4 bases and J 8 bases; bases outside gene matches: 9. CDR3 length: 14 amino acids. The CDR3 loop reads CSVAASGAGDEQFF. Here the CDR3 DNA reads TGCAGCGTTGCGGCTAGCGGGGCCGGCGATGAGCAGTTCTTC.